These 29 T cell receptor beta chains came from one sample sequenced in a study of cytomegalovirus exposure and HLA in healthy donors. The study ran its PCR with 60 Vbeta and 13 Jbeta primers. The method was immunoSEQ multiplex PCR; TCRdb's version includes in-frame clones alone and lacks a portion of them. The repertoire holds some 87,000 clones, with around three quarters as singletons. Sample: PBMCs. The receptors shown here come from a woman in her 50s in good health and CMV-seropositive.

The V gene is TRBV11-2, the J gene TRBJ2-1, with 10 bases aligning to TRBD2. V was clipped by 3 bases and J by 4 bases; unmatched bases: 3. The CDR3 length is 15 residues. CDR1 is SGHAT, CDR2 FQNNGV, per germline. CDR3 sequence (DNA): TGTGCCAGCAGCTTGGGAGCGGGAGGGTACAATGAGCAGTTCTTC. Translated: CASSLGAGGYNEQFF. Using reference TRBV11-2 and TRBJ2-1 for the parts outside the CDR3, the full variable domain is EAGVAQSPRYKIIEKRQSVAFWCNPISGHATLYWYQQILGQGPKLLIQFQNNGVVDDSQLPKDRFSAERLKGVDSTLKIQPAKLEDSAVYLCASSLGAGGYNEQFFGPGTRLTVL.

This clone was seen once. V is TRBV5-4 and J is TRBJ1-5, with 7 positions matching TRBD1. The CDR3 spans 14 residues. Trimming cost V 5 bases and J 3 bases; bases outside gene matches: 5. Germline V gene data show CDR1 as SGHNT and CDR2 as YYREEE (reference sequence). This chain's CDR3 is CASSTGQPNQPQHF. The CDR3 DNA is TGTGCCAGCAGTACGGGACAGCCCAATCAGCCCCAGCATTTT.

With respect to this clone: Sequence at one end of the junction differs from germline and may be a read error. The V gene is TRBV7-9, the J gene TRBJ1-1; D gene unclear. The CDR3 totals 13 residues. CDR1 SEHNR and CDR2 FQNEAQ come from the germline V gene (reference sequence). The CDR3 here is CSSSFSQNTEAFF. The CDR3 nucleotides are TGTTCCAGCAGCTTTTCCCAGAACACTGAAGCTTTCTTT.

The chain employs TRBV19 and TRBJ2-1, with 12 positions matching TRBD2. V lost 5 bases to trimming and J lost 1 base; unmatched junction nucleotides: 3. Looked up from germline, CDR1 is LNHDA and CDR2 is SQIVND (reference sequence). This CDR3 has 16 residues. The chain's CDR3 is CASSLAGGWSYNEQFF. The CDR3 DNA is TGTGCCAGTAGTCTAGCGGGAGGGTGGTCCTACAATGAGCAGTTCTTC.

The rearrangement links TRBV27 to TRBJ1-2, with D tentatively TRBD1 (5 bases). Between the trimmed V and J ends, which lost 3 bases and 5 bases, there was a span of 10 bases. The CDR3 has 13 residues. Germline values: CDR1 MNHEY, CDR2 SMNVEV (reference sequence). The CDR3 reads CASSFWQGYGYTF. The DNA of the CDR3 is TGTGCCAGCAGTTTCTGGCAGGGTTATGGCTACACCTTC.

This chain joins TRBV14 and TRBJ2-1; D unresolved. Germline lookup yields CDR1 SGHDN and CDR2 FVKESK. V dropped 11 bases and J dropped 0 bases, with 11 bases sitting between them. CDR3 length equals 13 residues. The CDR3 loop is CACRRSSYNEQFF. CDR3 nucleotide sequence: TGTGCCTGTCGGCGGAGCTCCTACAATGAGCAGTTCTTC.

The CDR3 nucleotides are TGCAGCGTTGATGCTAGCGGGAGCCCGTCCTGGGGTTGGAATGAGCAGTTCTTC. This sequence encodes CSVDASGSPSWGWNEQFF. The chain uses TRBV29-1 and TRBJ2-1; TRBD2 aligns across 10 bases. This CDR3 spans 18 amino acids. V lost 3 bases to trimming and J lost 7 bases; unmatched junction nucleotides: 18. Germline V CDR1 and CDR2: SQVTM, ANQGSEA.

The V gene is TRBV7-2, the J gene TRBJ1-5; D is unresolved. Germline values: CDR1 SGHTA, CDR2 FQGNSA. V dropped 3 bases and J dropped 4 bases, with 7 bases sitting between them. The CDR3 contains 13 residues. CDR3 in amino acids: CASSFGENQPQHF. DNA for the CDR3: TGTGCCAGCAGCTTCGGGGAGAATCAGCCCCAGCATTTT.

This rearrangement joins TRBV15 to TRBJ1-1; TRBD1 matches at 7 bases. Germline CDR1 is LNHNV and CDR2 is YYDKDF (reference sequence). V gave up 5 bases and J gave up 3 bases; unmatched junction bases: 9. This CDR3 spans 15 amino acids. The CDR3 bases are TGTGCCACCAGCGGATCAGGGGGTTCCCACACTGAAGCTTTCTTT. It is translated as CATSGSGGSHTEAFF.

This clone has only a few counts. The V and J genes are TRBV7-8 and TRBJ2-2; D gene ambiguous. The CDR3 is made up of 12 amino acids. CDR1 and CDR2 (germline): SGHVS, FQNEAQ. Trimming removed 5 bases at V and 7 bases at J, with 8 bases between. The DNA for the CDR3 is TGTGCCAGCAGCCCTCTAATCGGGGAGCTGTTTTTT. Protein product: CASSPLIGELFF.

The table lists this clone with a count of one. The chain links TRBV14 to TRBJ1-2, with D possibly TRBD1 on 6 matching bases. Germline CDR1 reads SGHDN; CDR2 reads FVKESK. The CDR3 covers 13 residues. Trimming took off 0 bases at V and 7 bases at J, with 9 bases between the two ends. The DNA for the CDR3 is TGTGCCAGCAGCCAAGATCTCAGGGGTGGCTACACCTTC. It is translated as CASSQDLRGGYTF. Full variable domain (missing parts from reference TRBV14 and TRBJ1-2): EAGVTQFPSHSVIEKGQTVTLRCDPISGHDNLYWYRRVMGKEIKFLLHFVKESKQDESGMPNNRFLAERTGGTYSTLKVQPAELEDSGVYFCASSQDLRGGYTFGSGTRLTVV.

The chain carries TRBV19 and TRBJ1-1; perhaps TRBD1 as D (5 bases). The germline V and J ends were trimmed by 7 bases and 4 bases, with 16 bases remaining between them. The CDR3 extends over 14 amino acids. Germline lookup yields CDR1 LNHDA and CDR2 SQIVND (reference sequence). The chain's CDR3 is CASNSGGAITEAFF. In nucleotides, the CDR3 is TGTGCCAGTAACTCCGGTGGGGCAATCACTGAAGCTTTCTTT.

The chain employs TRBV9 and TRBJ1-6; 8 positions match TRBD1. The CDR3 has 15 residues. V lost 3 bases to trimming and J lost 8 bases; unmatched junction nucleotides: 7. CDR1 is SGDLS and CDR2 is YYNGEE in the germline V gene. The CDR3 region is CASSEQGVKDSPLHF. Here the CDR3 DNA reads TGTGCCAGCAGCGAACAGGGGGTAAAGGATTCACCCCTCCACTTT. The full variable domain, completed using reference TRBV9 and TRBJ1-6, is DSGVTQTPKHLITATGQRVTLRCSPRSGDLSVYWYQQSLDQGLQFLIQYYNGEERAKGNILERFSAQQFPDLHSELNLSSLELGDSALYFCASSEQGVKDSPLHFGNGTRLTVT.

The rearrangement joins TRBV5-1 to TRBJ2-5; 10 positions agree with TRBD2. With V trimmed by 2 bases and J by 2 bases, 3 bases remained unmatched. The CDR3 sequence is 15 residues long. Germline CDR1 SGHRS, CDR2 YFSETQ. In nucleotides, the CDR3 is TGCGCCAGCAGCTTTACTAGCGGGAAACAAGAGACCCAGTACTTC. Its translation: CASSFTSGKQETQYF.

The chain joins TRBV7-9 to TRBJ1-6, with 11 bases aligning to TRBD1. The CDR3 spans 17 residues. Trimming removed 4 bases from V and 8 bases from J; junction bases left unmatched: 10. The germline CDR1 and CDR2 sequences are SEHNR and FQNEAQ (reference sequence). The CDR3: CASSSPPGQGGDSPLHF. The CDR3 DNA reads TGTGCCAGCAGCTCACCACCGGGACAGGGGGGAGATTCACCCCTCCACTTT.

This sequence joins TRBV2 and TRBJ1-4, with a possible D match to TRBD1 (6 bases). Looked up from germline, CDR1 is SNHLY and CDR2 is FYNNEI. The CDR3 sequence is 15 residues long. V gave up 4 bases and J gave up 6 bases, with 15 bases separating them. CDR3 residues: CASSVSGGEHEKLFF. CDR3 in DNA: TGTGCCAGCAGTGTTAGTGGGGGCGAACATGAAAAACTGTTTTTT.

The chain has TRBV7-9 and TRBJ2-1, with 7 bases matching TRBD2. Germline CDR1 and CDR2: SEHNR and FQNEAQ (reference sequence). This CDR3 has 15 residues. The V segment lost 3 bases and the J segment 0 bases; nucleotides outside the gene matches: 2. CDR3 region: CASSFSGPSYNEQFF. The CDR3 region has the DNA TGTGCCAGCAGCTTTAGCGGGCCCTCCTACAATGAGCAGTTCTTC.

V is TRBV19 and J is TRBJ2-5; tentative D call: TRBD1 (5 bases). The better agreement between TRBJ2-7 and the DNA end casts doubt on the J call. Germline CDR1 LNHDA, CDR2 SQIVND (reference sequence). The CDR3 is made up of 12 amino acids. CDR3 sequence reads: CASGSVHGEQYF. DNA for the CDR3: TGTGCATCAGGGTCGGTTCATGGCGAGCAGTACTTC.

In its sample, this clone was seen once. The V gene is TRBV5-4, the J gene TRBJ2-1; TRBD2 agrees at 14 bases. J lost 7 bases, V lost 0 bases, and 3 bases had no gene match. This CDR3 spans 16 amino acids. From germline, CDR1 is SGHNT and CDR2 YYREEE (reference sequence). Here the CDR3 reads CASSLGTSGRRNEQFF. The CDR3 DNA sequence: TGTGCCAGCAGCTTGGGGACTAGCGGGAGGAGGAATGAGCAGTTCTTC.

The chain recombines TRBV7-9 with TRBJ2-3; maybe TRBD2 (5 bases). Germline loops: CDR1 SEHNR, CDR2 FQNEAQ (reference sequence). Trimming took 4 bases from V and 10 from J, leaving 15 bases between them. The CDR3 has 13 residues. The CDR3: CASSSHTLDAQYF. The CDR3 nucleotides are TGTGCCAGCAGCTCCCATACACTAGACGCGCAGTATTTT.

As regards this clone: One junction end does not reproduce the germline sequence, and a read error may be involved. This chain uses TRBV18 with TRBJ2-5; no reliable D call. Germline V gene sequence: CDR1 KGHSH, CDR2 LQKENI. CDR3 length: 14 amino acids. The CDR3 region has the DNA TGTGCCAGCTCCCCACCCGCCGAGAAAGAGACCCAGTACTTC. Amino acid sequence: CASSPPAEKETQYF.

This chain links TRBV6-5 with TRBJ2-1, with 7 bases matching TRBD2. V lost 2 bases and J lost 4; bases outside the gene matches: 5. The CDR3 extends over 15 amino acids. The V gene's germline CDR1 is MNHEY and CDR2 SVGAGI. The chain's CDR3 is CASSYETSSYNEQFF. CDR3 nucleotide sequence: TGTGCCAGCAGTTACGAGACTAGCAGTTACAATGAGCAGTTCTTC.

V and J are TRBV21-1 and TRBJ2-5; the D call of TRBD1 is as the table states it, not checked on the DNA. The J call is in doubt because the DNA end fits TRBJ2-7 better. TRBV21-1 is listed as a pseudogene. The CDR3 is 14 amino acids. The CDR3 coding sequence is TGTGCCAGCACCTATGCACGGACAAACTACGAGCAGTACTTC. Protein: CASTYARTNYEQYF.

This clone was seen a few times. The chain combines TRBV2 with TRBJ1-1; D remains ambiguous. CDR1 is SNHLY, CDR2 FYNNEI, per germline. V was pared by 7 bases and J by 1 base, with 10 bases between. CDR3 length: 13 amino acids. In nucleotides, the CDR3 is TGTGCCAGCACCGGAAACAGGAACACTGAAGCTTTCTTT. This sequence encodes CASTGNRNTEAFF.

The chain's CDR3 is CASSLAGATGELFF. CDR3 bases: TGTGCCAGCAGCTTAGCCGGAGCCACCGGGGAGCTGTTTTTT. The chain links TRBV7-9 to TRBJ2-2; D is ambiguous. CDR3 length equals 14 residues. The ends were cut back, 0 bases at V and 4 bases at J, with 6 bases in the middle. Germline CDR1 reads SEHNR; CDR2 reads FQNEAQ (reference sequence).

For the CDR3, the DNA is TGCGCCAGCAACCTTCGGTTGGCCCAGCATTTT. Amino acid sequence: CASNLRLAQHF. The chain links TRBV10-1 to TRBJ1-5; D call uncertain. CDR1 is WNHNN, CDR2 SYGVQD, per germline (reference sequence). The CDR3 runs to 11 residues. Trimming cost V 7 bases and J 11 bases, with 12 bases left between them.

This clone came up a few times. The gene calls are TRBV19 and TRBJ2-7, with D perhaps TRBD1 (6 bases). Per the germline V gene, CDR1 is LNHDA and CDR2 is SQIVND (reference sequence). V was clipped by 4 bases and J by 2 bases, with 12 bases between them. The CDR3 totals 14 residues. CDR3 amino acids: CASSRTDMAYEQYF. CDR3 bases: TGTGCCAGTAGTAGGACAGACATGGCCTACGAGCAGTACTTC.

This clone has just a few counts. This chain's CDR3 is CSVQVQGLNQPQHF. The DNA of the CDR3 is TGCAGCGTTCAAGTACAGGGGTTGAATCAGCCCCAGCATTTT. This sequence joins TRBV29-1 and TRBJ1-5, with 7 bases identical to TRBD1. J gave up 4 bases and V 5 bases, and 8 bases lay outside the gene matches. Germline CDR1 SQVTM, CDR2 ANQGSEA. This CDR3 spans 14 amino acids.

The chain couples TRBV21-1 to TRBJ2-7; the table's TRBD2 call for D was not verified on the DNA. TRBV21-1 is termed a pseudogene. The length of the CDR3 is 16 residues. The DNA for the CDR3 is TGTGCCAGCAGCCCCCGTGGGGGGGCGAAACTTGACGAGCAGTACTTC. Translation gives CASSPRGGAKLDEQYF.